A selection of T cell receptor beta chains follows, all from one sample in a study of T cell repertoires in cytomegalovirus infection. MiXCR, run by TCRdb on the reads, gives a single entry per CDR3 protein. The sample has around 300,000 distinct CDR3 sequences; 25% are singletons. No antigen is known for these receptors. The sample was cultured PBMCs, taken from culture after CMV antigen stimulation. These TCRs come from a human donor in good health (CMV status not recorded). Some clones in this sample may be carry-over from other donors' samples. The CDR3 runs from the conserved cysteine through the conserved F or W. Fields, in order: J gene, V gene, clone size, D gene, CDR3 DNA, CDR3 protein. D genes are given only for firm matches. Expanded clones are given a class, and other clones once, few, many or no size at all.

J: TRBJ2-3; V: TRBV20-1; size: few; D: .; DNA: TGCAGTGCTGGCAAAAGCTGGGATACGCAGTATTTT; CDR3: CSAGKSWDTQYF
J: TRBJ1-5; V: TRBV7-2; size: many; D: .; DNA: TGTGCCAGCAGCTTATTGGATCAGCCCCAGCATTTT; CDR3: CASSLLDQPQHF
J: TRBJ2-7; V: TRBV7-9; size: .; D: .; DNA: TGTGCCAGCAGCGTGGGACGGAGCTCCTACGAGCAGTACTTC; CDR3: CASSVGRSSYEQYF
J: TRBJ1-4; V: TRBV11-3; size: .; D: TRBD1; DNA: TGTGCCAGCAGACGGACAGGACAGAATGAAAAACTGTTTTTT; CDR3: CASRRTGQNEKLFF
J: TRBJ2-5; V: TRBV6-1; size: .; D: .; DNA: TGTGCCAGCAGTGAACTAGGGGTGTTGGAGACCCAGTACTTC; CDR3: CASSELGVLETQYF
J: TRBJ1-5; V: TRBV14; size: few; D: .; DNA: TGTGCCAGCAGCCAAAGCCTCAATCAGCCCCAGCATTTT; CDR3: CASSQSLNQPQHF
J: TRBJ2-1; V: TRBV11-2; size: .; D: .; DNA: TGTGCCAGCAGCTTAGGGGTCCGTCGGGATGAGCAGTTCTTC; CDR3: CASSLGVRRDEQFF
J: TRBJ1-1; V: TRBV7-9; size: .; D: .; DNA: TGTGCCAGCAGGGCGGGGCAGACGAACACTGAAGCTTTCTTT; CDR3: CASRAGQTNTEAFF
J: TRBJ2-1; V: TRBV29-1; size: .; D: TRBD2; DNA: TGCAGCGTTGAATCGGGACTAGCAAGCGATGAGCAGTTCTTC; CDR3: CSVESGLASDEQFF
J: TRBJ2-7; V: TRBV7-2; size: many; D: .; DNA: TGTGCCAGCAGGCTGGGGGGTGGCAGCGGGTTCTACGAGCAGTACTTC; CDR3: CASRLGGGSGFYEQYF
J: TRBJ2-1; V: TRBV6-1; size: few; D: TRBD2; DNA: TGTGCCAGCAGTGGGACTAGCTGGAATGAGCAGTTCTTC; CDR3: CASSGTSWNEQFF
J: TRBJ2-7; V: TRBV20-1; size: few; D: .; DNA: TGCAGTACCAGGGACACCTACGAGCAGTACTTC; CDR3: CSTRDTYEQYF
J: TRBJ1-3; V: TRBV12-3/TRBV12-4; size: .; D: .; DNA: TGTGCCAGCAGTTTCTTTAGAAACACCATATATTTT; CDR3: CASSFFRNTIYF
J: TRBJ2-1; V: TRBV24-1; size: .; D: TRBD2; DNA: TGTGCCACCAGTGATTTGCAAACCGGACTAGCGGGAGGGTCTGAGCAGTTCTTC; CDR3: CATSDLQTGLAGGSEQFF
J: TRBJ2-7; V: TRBV7-9; size: .; D: .; DNA: TGTGCCAGCAGCCGGTACTTGGGTGCCTCCTACGAGCAGTACTTC; CDR3: CASSRYLGASYEQYF
J: TRBJ2-7; V: TRBV6-1; size: few; D: TRBD2; DNA: TGTGCCAGCAGTGTACATAGCGGGAGCTCCTACGAGCAGTACTTC; CDR3: CASSVHSGSSYEQYF
J: TRBJ2-1; V: TRBV6-1; size: .; D: .; DNA: TGTGCCAGCAGTTTTTACATCAACAATGAGCAGTTCTTC; CDR3: CASSFYINNEQFF
J: TRBJ2-2; V: TRBV9; size: .; D: TRBD2; DNA: TGTGCCAGCAGCTCCACGGGACTAGCGGGAGGGACGACCGGGGAGCTGTTTTTT; CDR3: CASSSTGLAGGTTGELFF
J: TRBJ2-6; V: TRBV6-1; size: few; D: .; DNA: TGTGCCAGCAGCCCCAGGGGCCTCCCCTCTGGGGCCAACGTCCTGACTTTC; CDR3: CASSPRGLPSGANVLTF
J: TRBJ1-1; V: TRBV7-2; size: few; D: .; DNA: TGTGCCAGCAGCTTACAGATGAACACTGAAGCTTTCTTT; CDR3: CASSLQMNTEAFF
J: TRBJ2-2; V: TRBV18; size: .; D: .; DNA: TGTGCCAGCTCGCTGTCTGGTATCACCGGGGAGCTGTTTTTT; CDR3: CASSLSGITGELFF
J: TRBJ1-2; V: TRBV20-1; size: .; D: TRBD1; DNA: TGCAGTGCTAGACCCGGACAGGGCGACTATGGCTACACCTTC; CDR3: CSARPGQGDYGYTF
J: TRBJ1-5; V: TRBV6-8; size: .; D: .; DNA: TGTGCCAGCAGTTATCTCCCCATGGGTCAGCCCCAGCATTTT; CDR3: CASSYLPMGQPQHF
J: TRBJ1-2; V: TRBV5-6; size: .; D: .; DNA: TGTGCCAGCAGCTTGGCACTCTACAGCTATGGCTACACCTTC; CDR3: CASSLALYSYGYTF
J: TRBJ2-4; V: TRBV7-2; size: few; D: TRBD1; DNA: TGTGCCAGCAGTCGTTTTTTACAGGGGACCAAAAACATTCAGTACTTC; CDR3: CASSRFLQGTKNIQYF
J: TRBJ2-1; V: TRBV19; size: .; D: .; DNA: TGTGCCAGTAGTAACTTTGGGGGGTCCTACAATGAGCAGTTCTTC; CDR3: CASSNFGGSYNEQFF
J: TRBJ1-6; V: TRBV6-5; size: few; D: .; DNA: TGTGCCAGCAGTTCGTCGACGGGAGGGAATTCACCCCTCCACTTT; CDR3: CASSSSTGGNSPLHF
J: TRBJ2-2; V: TRBV7-2; size: many; D: TRBD2; DNA: TGTGCCAGCAGCAAAGGGACTAGCGGGAGAACCGGGGAGCTGTTTTTT; CDR3: CASSKGTSGRTGELFF
J: TRBJ2-5; V: TRBV18; size: .; D: TRBD2; DNA: TGTGCCAGCTCACCTTGGACTAGCGGGAAAGAGACCCAGTACTTC; CDR3: CASSPWTSGKETQYF
J: TRBJ2-7; V: TRBV7-8; size: many; D: TRBD1; DNA: TGTGCCAGCAGCCCTGGACAGGGGCGAGAGCAGTACTTC; CDR3: CASSPGQGREQYF
J: TRBJ1-6; V: TRBV5-1; size: .; D: .; DNA: TGCGCCAGCAGCTCGTACCTGGGTAAAGACTCACCCCTCCACTTT; CDR3: CASSSYLGKDSPLHF
J: TRBJ1-5; V: TRBV7-2; size: many; D: .; DNA: TGTGCCAGCAGCCCTCTTGGGGGAAGAGGCAATCAGCCCCAGCATTTT; CDR3: CASSPLGGRGNQPQHF
J: TRBJ2-1; V: TRBV5-3; size: .; D: .; DNA: TGTGCCAGCAGCTTACGACAGGACGCCTACAATGAGCAGTTCTTC; CDR3: CASSLRQDAYNEQFF
J: TRBJ1-1; V: TRBV11-2; size: .; D: .; DNA: TGTGCCAGCAGAGCTTCGGGAGCGAACACTGAAGCTTTCTTT; CDR3: CASRASGANTEAFF
J: TRBJ1-2; V: TRBV28; size: few; D: .; DNA: TGTGCCAGCAGTCCGTGGCGGGGGCGGAATGGCTACACCTTC; CDR3: CASSPWRGRNGYTF
J: TRBJ1-4; V: TRBV7-9; size: once; D: TRBD1; DNA: TGTGCCAGCAGCCCACCGGGACAGGGTGATGAAAAACTGTTTTTT; CDR3: CASSPPGQGDEKLFF
J: TRBJ2-1; V: TRBV6-5; size: few; D: TRBD2; DNA: TGTGCCAGCAGGACTAGCGGGACATACAATGAGCAGTTCTTC; CDR3: CASRTSGTYNEQFF
J: TRBJ2-7; V: TRBV20-1; size: .; D: .; DNA: TGCAGTGCTAGGCCACCGGGACTCAGCTACGAGCAGTACTTC; CDR3: CSARPPGLSYEQYF
J: TRBJ1-1; V: TRBV18; size: .; D: .; DNA: TGTGCCAGCTCGCCTACAGGGCCCGGTGAAGCTTTCTTT; CDR3: CASSPTGPGEAFF
J: TRBJ2-1; V: TRBV27; size: .; D: TRBD2; DNA: TGTGCCAGCAGTTTCACACGTGGACTAGCGGGAAGCTCCTACAATGAGCAGTTCTTC; CDR3: CASSFTRGLAGSSYNEQFF
J: TRBJ2-1; V: TRBV20-1; size: .; D: TRBD1; DNA: TGCAGTGCTAGAGGGACAGGGGGAACCTACAATGAGCAGTTCTTC; CDR3: CSARGTGGTYNEQFF
J: TRBJ1-1; V: TRBV7-9; size: few; D: .; DNA: TGTGCCAGCAGCTCGAGTACGGGGGTCGACACTGAAGCTTTCTTT; CDR3: CASSSSTGVDTEAFF
J: TRBJ2-1; V: TRBV10-2; size: .; D: TRBD2; DNA: TGCGCCGCGGCCGGAGAGCGGGGGCTCAATGAGCAGTTCTTC; CDR3: CAAAGERGLNEQFF
J: TRBJ1-6; V: TRBV18; size: few; D: .; DNA: TGTGCCAGCTCACCGACCAGCTCCTATAATTCACCCCTCCACTTT; CDR3: CASSPTSSYNSPLHF
J: TRBJ1-3; V: TRBV6-1; size: many; D: .; DNA: TGTGCCAGCACCGGGACATGGTTGCCGTCTGGAAACACCATATATTTT; CDR3: CASTGTWLPSGNTIYF
J: TRBJ2-1; V: TRBV7-4; size: .; D: .; DNA: TGTGCCAGCAGCCCACCGGCCCTTTACAATGAGCAGTTCTTC; CDR3: CASSPPALYNEQFF
J: TRBJ2-7; V: TRBV6-2/TRBV6-3; size: many; D: .; DNA: TGTGCCAGCCATAATCCGGCAGGGGGGTCCTACGAGCAGTACTTC; CDR3: CASHNPAGGSYEQYF
J: TRBJ1-2; V: TRBV7-2; size: few; D: TRBD1; DNA: TGTGCCAGCAGCCAACGACAGGGCCAGTATGGCTACACCTTC; CDR3: CASSQRQGQYGYTF
J: TRBJ2-5; V: TRBV25-1; size: few; D: .; DNA: TGTGCCAGCAGTGAATACAGGGGCCAAGAGACCCAGTACTTC; CDR3: CASSEYRGQETQYF
J: TRBJ2-3; V: TRBV5-1; size: few; D: .; DNA: TGCGCCAGCAGCTTGCATTCGCCGGGAGTCACAGATACGCAGTATTTT; CDR3: CASSLHSPGVTDTQYF
J: TRBJ2-1; V: TRBV20-1; size: .; D: TRBD2; DNA: TGCAGTGCTAGAGTCCTTGGGGATCGGACTAGCGGGACGAATGAGCAGTTCTTC; CDR3: CSARVLGDRTSGTNEQFF
J: TRBJ1-6; V: TRBV7-2; size: .; D: TRBD1; DNA: TGTGCCAGCAGCACCAGAATAGGGACAGGGGTGGTTAATTCACCCCTCCACTTT; CDR3: CASSTRIGTGVVNSPLHF
J: TRBJ1-2; V: TRBV28; size: many; D: .; DNA: TGTGCCAGCAGTTCCAGACACTATGGCTACACCTTC; CDR3: CASSSRHYGYTF
J: TRBJ2-1; V: TRBV7-8; size: few; D: TRBD2; DNA: TGTGCCAGCAACCTCGGGTTAGCGGGCGACTACAATGAGCAGTTCTTC; CDR3: CASNLGLAGDYNEQFF
J: TRBJ2-1; V: TRBV7-2; size: .; D: .; DNA: TGTGCCAGCAGCCGGGGGGCGGGTGGGTACAATGAGCAGTTCTTC; CDR3: CASSRGAGGYNEQFF
J: TRBJ2-7; V: TRBV6-5; size: .; D: .; DNA: TGTGCCAGCAGACAGACTAGTCCCAACTCCTACGAGCAGTACTTC; CDR3: CASRQTSPNSYEQYF
J: TRBJ1-6; V: TRBV5-4; size: few; D: TRBD1; DNA: TGTGCCAGCAGCTTGACAGGGGGCTCCTATAATTCACCCCTCCACTTT; CDR3: CASSLTGGSYNSPLHF